This TCR beta chain was documented in a study of beta chain features in type 1 diabetes. Each of the CD4+ naive, central memory, regulatory and stem cell-like memory populations was sorted via CD45RO/CCR7/CD25/CD127/CD95/CD27. Germline assignment: CDR1 LNHDA and CDR2 SQIVND (reference sequence). This CDR3 has 15 amino acids. Trimming cost V 1 base and J 4 bases; bases outside gene matches: 4. TCRB transcripts that were expressed got sequenced, as all of the isolated RNA had been reverse transcribed. This table comes from immunoSEQ multiplex PCR, and its TCRdb copy is limited to in-frame clones, with some not included. The repertoire holds about 320,000 clones, with approximately 14% as singletons. Study outcomes and limitations: Researchers could not determine here whether HLA type influences TCRB rearrangement. VDJ junctions from type 1 diabetes patients carried fewer insertions and larger deletions.

To note about this clone: As yet, its antigen is unknown.

The material sequenced was central memory CD4+ T cells from blood. This TCR came from a man in his thirties or forties in good health. The rearrangement links TRBV19 to TRBJ1-2, with 9 bases fitting TRBD1. The CDR3 DNA follows: TGTGCCAGTAGTATAGTCGGGACAGGGATCTATGGCTACACCTTC. Translating it yields CASSIVGTGIYGYTF.